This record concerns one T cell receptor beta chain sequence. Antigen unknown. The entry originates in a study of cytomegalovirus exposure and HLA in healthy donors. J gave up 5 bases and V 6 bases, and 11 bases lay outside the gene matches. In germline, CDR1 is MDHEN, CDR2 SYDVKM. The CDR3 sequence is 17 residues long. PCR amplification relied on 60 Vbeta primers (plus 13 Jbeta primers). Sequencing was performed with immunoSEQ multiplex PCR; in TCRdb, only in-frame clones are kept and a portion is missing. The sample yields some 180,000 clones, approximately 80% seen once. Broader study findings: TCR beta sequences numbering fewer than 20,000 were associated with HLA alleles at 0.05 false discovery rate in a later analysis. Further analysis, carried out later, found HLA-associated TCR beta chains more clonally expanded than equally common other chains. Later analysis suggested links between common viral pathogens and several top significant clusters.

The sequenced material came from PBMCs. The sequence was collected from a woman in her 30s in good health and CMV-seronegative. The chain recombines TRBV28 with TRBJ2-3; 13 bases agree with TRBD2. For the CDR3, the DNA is TGTGCCAGCAGCCCACGAGGACTAGCGGGAGTTTTAGATACGCAGTATTTT. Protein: CASSPRGLAGVLDTQYF.